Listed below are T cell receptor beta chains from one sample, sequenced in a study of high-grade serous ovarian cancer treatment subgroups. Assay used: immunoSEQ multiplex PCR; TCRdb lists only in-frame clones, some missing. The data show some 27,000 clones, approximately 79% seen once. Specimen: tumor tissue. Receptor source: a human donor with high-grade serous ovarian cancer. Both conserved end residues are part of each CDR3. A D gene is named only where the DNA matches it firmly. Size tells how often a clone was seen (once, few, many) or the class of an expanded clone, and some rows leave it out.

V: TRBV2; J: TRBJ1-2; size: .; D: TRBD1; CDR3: CASRPNPGGDGYTF; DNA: TGTGCCAGCCGCCCCAACCCAGGGGGCGATGGCTACACCTTC
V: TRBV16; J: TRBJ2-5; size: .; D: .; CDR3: CASSQSQETQYF; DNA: TGTGCCAGCAGCCAATCTCAAGAGACCCAGTACTTC
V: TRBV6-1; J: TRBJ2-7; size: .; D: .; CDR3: CASSGAGSFNYEQYF; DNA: TGTGCCAGCAGTGGAGCCGGGTCCTTCAACTACGAGCAGTACTTC
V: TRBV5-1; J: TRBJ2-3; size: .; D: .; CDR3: CASSLGSRTDTQYF; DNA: TGCGCCAGCAGCTTGGGCAGCCGCACAGATACGCAGTATTTT
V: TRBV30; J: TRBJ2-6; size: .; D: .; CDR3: CAQGSGANVLTF; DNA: TGTGCCCAGGGTTCCGGGGCCAACGTCCTGACTTTC
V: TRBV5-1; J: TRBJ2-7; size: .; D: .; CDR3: CASSPLAVSSYEQYF; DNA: TGCGCCAGCAGCCCATTAGCGGTTAGCTCCTACGAGCAGTACTTC
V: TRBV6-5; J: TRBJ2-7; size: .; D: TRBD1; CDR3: CASSYSPGQLYEQYF; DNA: TGTGCCAGCAGTTACTCCCCGGGACAGCTTTACGAGCAGTACTTC
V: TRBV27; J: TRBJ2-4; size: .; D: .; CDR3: CASKGEGIQYF; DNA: TGTGCCAGCAAGGGAGAGGGGATTCAGTACTTC
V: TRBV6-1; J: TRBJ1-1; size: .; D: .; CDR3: CASSESGVNTEAFF; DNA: TGTGCCAGCAGTGAGAGCGGCGTGAACACTGAAGCTTTCTTT
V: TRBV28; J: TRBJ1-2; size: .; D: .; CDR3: CASSFPLRNYGYTF; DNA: TGTGCCAGCAGTTTTCCCTTAAGGAACTACGGCTACACCTTC
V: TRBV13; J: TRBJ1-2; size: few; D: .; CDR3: CASSLVGTYGYTF; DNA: TGTGCCAGCAGCTTAGTGGGGACCTATGGCTACACCTTC
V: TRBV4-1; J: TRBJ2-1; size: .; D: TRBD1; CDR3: CASSQMTGGDEQFF; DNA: TGCGCCAGCAGCCAGATGACAGGGGGGGATGAGCAGTTCTTC
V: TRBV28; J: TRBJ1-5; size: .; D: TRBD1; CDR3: CASSPQGGAFQPQHF; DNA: TGTGCCAGCAGTCCTCAGGGGGGGGCGTTTCAGCCCCAGCATTTT
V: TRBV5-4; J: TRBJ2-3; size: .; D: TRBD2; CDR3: CASSLTSGLQDTQYF; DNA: TGTGCCAGCAGCTTGACTAGCGGGTTACAGGATACGCAGTATTTT
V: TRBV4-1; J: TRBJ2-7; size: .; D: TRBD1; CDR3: CASSQRLGTGDYEQYF; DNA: TGCGCCAGCAGCCAACGATTAGGGACAGGAGACTACGAGCAGTACTTC
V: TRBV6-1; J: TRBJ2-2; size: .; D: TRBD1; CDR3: CASRTGGSGTGELFF; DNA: TGTGCCAGCAGGACAGGGGGAAGCGGCACCGGGGAGCTGTTTTTT
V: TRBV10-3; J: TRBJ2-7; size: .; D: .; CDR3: CAIGTFLYEQYF; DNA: TGTGCCATCGGGACATTCCTATACGAGCAGTACTTC
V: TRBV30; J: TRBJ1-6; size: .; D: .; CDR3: CAWDPGSRVLFRPLHF; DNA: TGTGCCTGGGACCCAGGCAGCAGGGTCCTTTTTCGGCCCCTCCACTTT
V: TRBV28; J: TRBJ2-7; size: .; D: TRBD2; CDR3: CASNWIAGGIGEQYF; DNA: TGTGCCAGCAATTGGATAGCGGGAGGTATCGGCGAGCAGTACTTC
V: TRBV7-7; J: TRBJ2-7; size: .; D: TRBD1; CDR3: CASSLAGTGGYEQYF; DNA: TGTGCTAGCAGCTTAGCCGGGACAGGGGGCTACGAGCAGTACTTC
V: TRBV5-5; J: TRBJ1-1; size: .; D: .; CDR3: CASSFSSNTEAFF; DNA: TGTGCCAGCAGCTTCTCGTCGAACACTGAAGCTTTCTTT
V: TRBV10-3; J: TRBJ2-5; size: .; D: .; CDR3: CAISETTQQEWTQYF; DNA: TGTGCCATCAGTGAGACAACCCAACAGGAGTGGACCCAGTACTTC
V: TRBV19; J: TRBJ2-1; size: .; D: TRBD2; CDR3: CASTRLAASYNEQFF; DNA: TGTGCCAGTACAAGGCTAGCGGCCTCCTACAATGAGCAGTTCTTC
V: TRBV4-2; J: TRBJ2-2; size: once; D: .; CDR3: CASSQSTGDVPGELFF; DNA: TGTGCCAGCAGCCAAAGCACGGGAGATGTTCCCGGGGAGCTGTTTTTT
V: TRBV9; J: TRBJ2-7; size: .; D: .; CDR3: CASSRHEAYEQYF; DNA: TGTGCCAGCAGTAGACACGAAGCTTACGAGCAGTACTTC
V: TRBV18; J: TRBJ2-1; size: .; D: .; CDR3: CASSPGSVGYNEQFF; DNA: TGTGCCAGCTCACCGGGGTCAGTTGGCTACAATGAGCAGTTCTTC
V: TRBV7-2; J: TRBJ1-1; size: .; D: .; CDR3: CASGGGPMNTEAFF; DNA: TGTGCCAGCGGTGGGGGCCCCATGAACACTGAAGCTTTCTTT
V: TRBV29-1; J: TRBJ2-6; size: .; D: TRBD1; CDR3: CSVLQGARGANVLTF; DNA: TGCAGCGTACTACAGGGGGCGCGCGGGGCCAACGTCCTGACTTTC
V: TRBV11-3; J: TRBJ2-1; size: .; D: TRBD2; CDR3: CASSLGTNVNNEQFF; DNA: TGTGCCAGCAGCTTGGGGACTAACGTCAACAATGAGCAGTTCTTC
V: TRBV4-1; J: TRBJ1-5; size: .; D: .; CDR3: CASSQDGGLPQHF; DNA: TGCGCCAGCAGCCAAGATGGTGGGTTGCCCCAGCATTTT
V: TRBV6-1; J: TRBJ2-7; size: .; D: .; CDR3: CASSEALGRAGYEQYF; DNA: TGTGCCAGCAGTGAAGCGTTGGGCAGAGCAGGATACGAGCAGTACTTC
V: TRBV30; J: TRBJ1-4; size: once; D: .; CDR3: CAHSSYRAEKLFF; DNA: TGTGCCCACTCCTCTTACAGGGCGGAAAAACTGTTTTTT
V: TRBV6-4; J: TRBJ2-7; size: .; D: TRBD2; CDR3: CARYVAGGCLNSSYEQYF; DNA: TGTGCCAGATACGTGGCGGGAGGGTGCCTTAATAGCTCCTACGAGCAGTACTTC
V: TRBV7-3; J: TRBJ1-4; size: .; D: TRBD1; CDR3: CASSLTGATNEKLFF; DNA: TGTGCCAGCAGCCTGACAGGGGCAACTAATGAAAAACTGTTTTTT
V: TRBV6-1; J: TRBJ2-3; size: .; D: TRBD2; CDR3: CASSLADTDTQYF; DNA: TGTGCCAGCTCACTAGCGGACACAGATACGCAGTATTTT
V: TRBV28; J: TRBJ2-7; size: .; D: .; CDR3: CASSSGTGEQYF; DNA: TGTGCCAGCAGTTCGGGAACAGGTGAGCAGTACTTC
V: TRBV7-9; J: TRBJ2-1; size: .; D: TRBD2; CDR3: CASSLASGRRNEQFF; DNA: TGTGCCAGCAGCTTAGCTAGCGGGAGGAGAAATGAGCAGTTCTTC
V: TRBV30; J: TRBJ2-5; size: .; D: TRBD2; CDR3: CAWSPRRRGIGETQYF; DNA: TGTGCCTGGAGTCCCAGGCGGCGGGGGATCGGGGAGACCCAGTACTTC
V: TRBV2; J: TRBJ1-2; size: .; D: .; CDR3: CASRAIYGYTF; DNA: TGTGCCAGCAGGGCCATCTATGGCTACACCTTC
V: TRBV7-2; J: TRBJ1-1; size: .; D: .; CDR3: CASSSSRTSTEAFF; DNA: TGTGCCAGCAGCTCGAGCCGAACGAGCACTGAAGCTTTCTTT
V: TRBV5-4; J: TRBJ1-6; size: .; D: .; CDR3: CASSQTRSSPLHF; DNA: TGTGCCAGCAGCCAGACCCGGAGTTCACCCCTCCACTTT
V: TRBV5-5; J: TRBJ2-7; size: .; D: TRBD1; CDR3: CASRPGQGEGYEQYF; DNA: TGTGCCAGCAGACCGGGACAGGGAGAAGGCTACGAGCAGTACTTC
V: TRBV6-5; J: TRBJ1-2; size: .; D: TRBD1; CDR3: CASRGTGTRGYTF; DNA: TGTGCCAGCAGAGGGACAGGAACTAGGGGCTACACCTTC
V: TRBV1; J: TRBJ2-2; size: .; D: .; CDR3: CTSSLGTGRDGATGELFF; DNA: TGCACCAGCAGCCTCGGGACAGGGAGGGATGGGGCTACCGGGGAGCTGTTTTTT
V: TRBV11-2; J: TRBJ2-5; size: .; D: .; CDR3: CASSFQYQETQYF; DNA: TGTGCCAGCAGCTTCCAGTACCAAGAGACCCAGTACTTC
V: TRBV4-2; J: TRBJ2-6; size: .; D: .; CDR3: CASSQDRADPRGANVLTF; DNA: TGTGCCAGCAGCCAAGATCGGGCGGATCCCCGTGGGGCCAACGTCCTGACTTTC
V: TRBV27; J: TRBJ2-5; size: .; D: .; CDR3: CASSIGQSQETQYF; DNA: TGTGCCAGCAGCATAGGCCAGAGCCAAGAGACCCAGTACTTC
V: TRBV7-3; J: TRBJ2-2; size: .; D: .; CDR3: CASRLGMNTGELFF; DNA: TGTGCCAGTCGACTAGGGATGAACACCGGGGAGCTGTTTTTT
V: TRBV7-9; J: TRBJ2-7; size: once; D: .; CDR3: CASSPSIFDPRTYEQYF; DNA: TGTGCCAGCAGCCCTAGTATTTTTGACCCGAGGACCTACGAGCAGTACTTC
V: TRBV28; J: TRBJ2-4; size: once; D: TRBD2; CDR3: CASKTTSGNLAKNIQYF; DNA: TGTGCCAGTAAAACGACTAGCGGGAACCTAGCCAAAAACATTCAGTACTTC
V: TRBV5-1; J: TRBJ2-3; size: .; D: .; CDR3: CASSLVGIGNTQYF; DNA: TGCGCCAGCAGCTTGGTCGGGATTGGGAATACGCAGTATTTT
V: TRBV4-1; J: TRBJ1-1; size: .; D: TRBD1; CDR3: CASSQEPGQGAEAFF; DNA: TGCGCCAGCAGCCAAGAACCGGGACAGGGGGCGGAAGCTTTCTTT